These 17 T cell receptor beta chains were all obtained from the same sample, sequenced in a study of blood T cells in healthy people across ages. Alongside a J-beta primer mix, a sample-barcoded 5' primer served in a second PCR lasting about 6 to 12 cycles. TCRdb processed the 5' RACE reads anew with MiXCR; each CDR3 protein has one entry. Among about 780,000 distinct CDR3 sequences listed, 46% were seen once. The specimen was blood. These receptors all come from an elderly man in good health.

This clonotype was seen only a few times. The chain employs TRBV20-1 and TRBJ2-5; 10 bases match TRBD2. Trimming cost V 3 bases and J 4 bases; bases outside gene matches: 11. Germline-derived CDR1 and CDR2 are DFQATT and SNEGSKA (reference sequence). The CDR3 loop spans 16 amino acids. CDR3 nucleotide sequence: TGCAGTGCTAGGCTTCGACTAGCGGGTTTAGCAGAGACCCAGTACTTC. Amino acid sequence: CSARLRLAGLAETQYF.

The chain couples TRBV20-1 to TRBJ2-3; D is undetermined. The CDR3 totals 16 residues. In germline, CDR1 is DFQATT, CDR2 SNEGSKA (reference sequence). Trimming pared 0 bases from V and 4 bases from J, leaving 17 bases between. The CDR3 DNA follows: TGCAGTGCTAGAGATCTATCCGAAAAAAGAGCAGATACGCAGTATTTT. Translating gives CSARDLSEKRADTQYF.

This clonotype was seen more than once but under ten times. The rearrangement uses TRBV5-1 and TRBJ2-7; 7 bases are shared with TRBD1. The junction had 10 bases not matched to a gene; V was cut back by 2 bases and J by 2 bases. Germline loops: CDR1 SGHRS, CDR2 YFSETQ. This CDR3 comprises 16 residues. The CDR3 DNA reads as TGCGCCAGCAGCTTCCCAGGGGGTACTCAACCCTACGAGCAGTACTTC. Protein: CASSFPGGTQPYEQYF. Supplemented by reference TRBV5-1 and TRBJ2-7, the full variable domain reads KAGVTQTPRYLIKTRGQQVTLSCSPISGHRSVSWYQQTPGQGLQFLFEYFSETQRNKGNFPGRFSGRQFSNSRSEMNVSTLELGDSALYLCASSFPGGTQPYEQYFGPGTRLTVT.

The CDR3 DNA follows: TGCAGTGCTAGACCAAATCTGCGGGGGGGCCGAGAGACCCAGTACTTC. Translated, it gives CSARPNLRGGRETQYF. The genes are TRBV20-1 and TRBJ2-7; 9 nucleotides align to TRBD2. TRBJ2-5 explains the end of the DNA better; the J call may be wrong. The CDR3 is made up of 16 amino acids. CDR1 is DFQATT and CDR2 is SNEGSKA in the germline V gene (reference sequence).

This clonotype was seen a few times. The chain uses TRBV2 and TRBJ2-1, with 8 bases matching TRBD1. V shed 2 bases, J shed 8 bases, and the junction held 14 bases outside the gene matches. The CDR3 runs 17 residues. Germline lookup yields CDR1 SNHLY and CDR2 FYNNEI. CDR3 amino acids: CASSENGPSRGHDEQFF. The CDR3 coding sequence is TGTGCCAGCAGTGAAAATGGGCCTTCCAGGGGGCACGATGAGCAGTTCTTC.

The sample holds a few counts of this clonotype. This chain links TRBV29-1 with TRBJ2-3, with 9 bases lining up with TRBD2. Germline CDR1 reads SQVTM; CDR2 reads ANQGSEA. The CDR3 sequence is 15 residues long. Trimming removed 7 bases from V and 3 bases from J; junction bases left unmatched: 11. CDR3 nucleotide sequence: TGCAGCGGGGGGGTTGCGGGAGGGCCGACAGATACGCAGTATTTT. Translation gives CSGGVAGGPTDTQYF.

The chain carries TRBV9 and TRBJ2-7; 11 nucleotides agree with TRBD1. The tail of the sequence fits TRBJ2-4 better, so the J call may be wrong. The CDR3 consists of 14 residues. Germline V CDR1 and CDR2: SGDLS, YYNGEE. CDR3 coding DNA: TGTGCCAGCATCGCCGGGACAGGGGGGATCATTCAGTACTTC. This gives the protein CASIAGTGGIIQYF.

The V and J genes are TRBV27 and TRBJ1-2; 9 nucleotides line up with TRBD1. The J segment lost 7 bases and the V segment lost 3 bases, leaving 6 bases of the junction unmatched. Germline V gene sequence: CDR1 MNHEY, CDR2 SMNVEV (reference sequence). There are 14 residues in the CDR3. This chain's CDR3 is CASSFLQGAGGYTF. The CDR3 DNA is TGTGCCAGCAGTTTTTTACAGGGGGCGGGTGGCTACACCTTC.

The chain recombines TRBV11-2 with TRBJ2-4, with 8 bases aligning to TRBD1. The CDR3 length is 17 residues. Germline CDR1 and CDR2: SGHAT and FQNNGV. With 6 bases clipped from V and 0 bases from J, the junction kept 10 bases outside the gene matches. CDR3 residues: CASRVGQGGLAKNIQYF. Written as DNA, the CDR3 is TGTGCCAGCAGAGTAGGACAGGGAGGATTAGCCAAAAACATTCAGTACTTC.

In DNA, the CDR3 is TGCGCCAGCAGCTCCCCAGGACCAGCGGTGGGTGAGCAGTTCTTC. Translated, it gives CASSSPGPAVGEQFF. The chain combines TRBV5-1 with TRBJ2-1; a weak D match, TRBD2 (5 bases). The CDR3 extends over 15 amino acids. The ends were cut back, 3 bases at V and 9 bases at J, with 19 bases in the middle. The V gene's germline CDR1 is SGHRS and CDR2 YFSETQ.

This clonotype was observed a few times. The V call is TRBV4-1, the J call TRBJ2-1; no firm D call. V was trimmed by 0 bases and J by 3 bases, leaving 12 bases between them. Per the germline V gene, CDR1 is MGHRA and CDR2 is YSYEKL. CDR3 length: 16 amino acids. CDR3 region: CASSQDGNSFYNEQFF. CDR3 coding DNA: TGCGCCAGCAGCCAAGATGGGAACAGTTTCTACAATGAGCAGTTCTTC.

This clonotype was detected a few times. The J gene is TRBJ2-3, the V gene TRBV4-3, with D maybe TRBD2 (6 bases). Germline CDR1 and CDR2: LGHNA and YSLEER. This CDR3 has 16 amino acids. V was shortened by 1 base and J by 3 bases, with 14 bases between the two germline ends. The CDR3 protein is CASSQGLALKTDTQYF. In DNA, the CDR3 is TGCGCCAGCAGCCAAGGTCTAGCGCTCAAAACAGATACGCAGTATTTT.

The V call is TRBV12-3 or TRBV12-4, the J call TRBJ1-1; 7 bases line up with TRBD1. This CDR3 is built from 17 residues. J gave up 0 bases and V 3 bases, and 10 bases lay outside the gene matches. CDR3 sequence reads: CASSLVLQGRMNTEAFF. Here the CDR3 DNA reads TGTGCCAGCAGTTTGGTGTTACAGGGGCGCATGAACACTGAAGCTTTCTTT.

This chain links TRBV29-1 with TRBJ2-3, with 8 bases identical to TRBD2. The CDR3 loop spans 13 amino acids. The trim removed 6 bases at V and 4 bases at J, leaving 6 bases unmatched. Germline values: CDR1 SQVTM, CDR2 ANQGSEA. The CDR3 region has the DNA TGCAGCGTAGCGGGGGAGGTGGCAGATACGCAGTATTTT. Translating gives CSVAGEVADTQYF.

CDR3 in DNA: TGCAGTGCTGGCCCGGGCGGGAGCCCCTACGAGCAGTACTTC. As protein: CSAGPGGSPYEQYF. This chain uses TRBV20-1 with TRBJ2-7; 7 nucleotides align to TRBD2. The germline CDR1 and CDR2 sequences are DFQATT and SNEGSKA (reference sequence). Unmatched junction bases numbered 9, after V lost 5 bases and J lost 2 bases. The CDR3 is 14 amino acids.

The chain has TRBV30 and TRBJ2-2; 7 bases match TRBD1. Germline CDR1 GTSNPN, CDR2 SVGIG (reference sequence). CDR3 length: 14 amino acids. The V gene end was trimmed by 4 bases and the J gene end by 6 bases; junction bases not matched to a gene: 8. The CDR3 DNA is TGTGCCTGGAAAGGGCAGGGGGTCGCCGGGGAGCTGTTTTTT. Protein sequence: CAWKGQGVAGELFF.

The chain is built from TRBV20-1 and TRBJ2-4; 9 positions match TRBD2. The V segment lost 3 bases and the J segment 7 bases; nucleotides outside the gene matches: 7. The CDR3 contains 14 residues. The V gene's germline CDR1 is DFQATT and CDR2 SNEGSKA (reference sequence). Written as DNA, the CDR3 is TGCAGTGCTAGCCCGACTAGCGGCGGGAACATTCAGTACTTC. It is translated as CSASPTSGGNIQYF.